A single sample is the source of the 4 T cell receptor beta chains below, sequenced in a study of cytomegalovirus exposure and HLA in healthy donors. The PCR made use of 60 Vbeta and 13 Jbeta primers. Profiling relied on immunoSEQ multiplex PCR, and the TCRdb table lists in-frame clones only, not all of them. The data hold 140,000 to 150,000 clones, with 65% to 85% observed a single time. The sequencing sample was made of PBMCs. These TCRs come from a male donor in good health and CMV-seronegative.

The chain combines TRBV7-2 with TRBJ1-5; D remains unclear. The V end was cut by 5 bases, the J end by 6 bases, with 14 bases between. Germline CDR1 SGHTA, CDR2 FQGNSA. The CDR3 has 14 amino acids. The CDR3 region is CASSPPPHGQPQHF. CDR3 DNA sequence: TGTGCCAGCAGCCCACCCCCCCACGGTCAGCCCCAGCATTTT.

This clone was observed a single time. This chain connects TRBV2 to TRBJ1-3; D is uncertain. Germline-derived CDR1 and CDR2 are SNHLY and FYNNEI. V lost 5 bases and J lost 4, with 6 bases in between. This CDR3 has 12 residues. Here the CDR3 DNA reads TGTGCCAGCAGTAAACAGGGAAACACCATATATTTT. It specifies CASSKQGNTIYF.

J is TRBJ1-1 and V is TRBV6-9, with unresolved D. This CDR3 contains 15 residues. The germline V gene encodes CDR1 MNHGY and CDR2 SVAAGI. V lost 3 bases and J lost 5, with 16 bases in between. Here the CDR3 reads CASSYLRSIRTEAFF. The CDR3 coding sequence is TGTGCCAGCAGTTACTTACGGAGCATCCGAACTGAAGCTTTCTTT.

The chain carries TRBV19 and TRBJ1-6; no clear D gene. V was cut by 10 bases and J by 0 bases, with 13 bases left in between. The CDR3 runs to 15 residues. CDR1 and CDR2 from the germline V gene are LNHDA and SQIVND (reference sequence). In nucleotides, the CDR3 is TGTGCCACTAGCCCCGGGAGCTCCTATAATTCACCCCTCCACTTT. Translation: CATSPGSSYNSPLHF.